The rows below give T cell receptor beta chains drawn from one sample of a study of T cell responses to AZD1222 COVID-19 vaccine. Using immunoSEQ multiplex PCR, the repertoire was profiled, and TCRdb retains in-frame clones only, with some absent. The sample lists just over 150,000 clones, more than 75% occurring once. Sequences were derived from peripheral blood, sampled 28 days after the second AZD1222 dose. These receptors originate from an adult who received the AZD1222 COVID-19 vaccine. Each CDR3 is given with its conserved first and last residue. D genes are given only for firm matches. Only part of the rows carry a size: once, few, many, or a class if the clone is expanded.

j_call,clone_size,cdr3_length,d_call,v_call,cdr3_aa,cdr3_nt
TRBJ1-1,NA,14,NA,TRBV2,CASRARALNTEAFF,TGTGCCAGCAGAGCCAGAGCGCTGAACACTGAAGCTTTCTTT
TRBJ1-6,NA,14,NA,TRBV7-2,CASSQGHHNSPLHF,TGTGCCAGCAGCCAGGGACATCATAATTCACCCCTCCACTTT
TRBJ2-7,few,12,NA,TRBV19,CATRARDNEQYF,TGTGCCACCAGGGCTAGGGACAACGAGCAGTACTTC
TRBJ2-7,NA,13,NA,TRBV14,CASSQLSSYEQYF,TGTGCCAGCAGCCAACTTTCTAGCTACGAGCAGTACTTC
TRBJ2-2,NA,15,NA,TRBV6-1,CASSERGSLPGELFF,TGTGCCAGCAGTGAACGGGGCTCACTCCCCGGGGAGCTGTTTTTT
TRBJ2-7,NA,15,TRBD2,TRBV10-2,CASSDPSGSSYEQYF,TGCGCCAGCAGTGACCCGAGCGGGAGCTCCTACGAGCAGTACTTC
TRBJ2-7,few,15,NA,TRBV11-2,CASRKPDGSSYEQYF,TGTGCCAGCAGGAAACCGGACGGGAGCTCCTACGAGCAGTACTTC
TRBJ1-3,NA,14,NA,TRBV5-8,CASSWGGAGNTIYF,TGTGCCAGCAGCTGGGGTGGAGCTGGAAACACCATATATTTT
TRBJ1-2,NA,14,NA,TRBV6-2/TRBV6-3,CASSYSTTNYGYTF,TGTGCCAGCAGTTACTCGACTACTAACTATGGCTACACCTTC
TRBJ2-4,once,15,TRBD1,TRBV28,CASSPQGEGKNIQYF,TGTGCCAGCAGTCCACAGGGGGAAGGCAAAAACATTCAGTACTTC
TRBJ2-3,NA,15,NA,TRBV7-2,CASTPPGLLTDTQYF,TGTGCCAGCACCCCCCCGGGACTCCTAACAGATACGCAGTATTTT
TRBJ1-5,NA,18,NA,TRBV28,CASSEEYRHSYSNQPQHF,TGTGCCAGCAGTGAGGAATACAGACACAGCTATAGCAATCAGCCCCAGCATTTT
TRBJ2-7,NA,13,TRBD1,TRBV28,CASRGQPTYEQYF,TGTGCCAGTCGGGGACAGCCAACCTACGAGCAGTACTTC
TRBJ1-5,NA,15,NA,TRBV28,CASSSPGTPNQPQHF,TGTGCCAGCAGTTCTCCCGGGACCCCCAATCAGCCCCAGCATTTT
TRBJ2-5,NA,19,TRBD1,TRBV29-1,CSVEVPDRGIRGPKETQYF,TGCAGCGTTGAAGTCCCGGACAGGGGCATCAGGGGGCCCAAAGAGACCCAGTACTTC
TRBJ2-3,NA,12,NA,TRBV6-2/TRBV6-3,CASSPGTDTQYF,TGTGCCAGCAGCCCCGGGACAGATACGCAGTATTTT
TRBJ2-7,once,12,NA,TRBV28,CASSLLSYEQYF,TGTGCCAGCAGTTTACTTTCCTACGAGCAGTACTTC
TRBJ1-2,NA,12,NA,TRBV3-1/TRBV3-2,CASSQDIRGYTF,TGTGCCAGCAGCCAAGATATCCGGGGCTACACCTTC
TRBJ1-1,NA,14,TRBD1,TRBV9,CASSAQGANTEAFF,TGTGCCAGCAGCGCCCAGGGGGCAAACACTGAAGCTTTCTTT
TRBJ1-1,NA,14,TRBD1,TRBV5-4,CASSRTGGYTEAFF,TGTGCCAGCAGCCGGACAGGGGGTTACACTGAAGCTTTCTTT
TRBJ2-2,NA,16,NA,TRBV3-1/TRBV3-2,CASSRGGGGNTGELFF,TGTGCCAGCAGCCGCGGGGGAGGGGGGAACACCGGGGAGCTGTTTTTT
TRBJ1-5,NA,13,NA,TRBV19,CASSDQGNQPQHF,TGTGCCAGTAGTGATCAGGGGAATCAGCCCCAGCATTTT
TRBJ1-1,NA,13,NA,TRBV28,CATQGTGNTEAFF,TGTGCCACTCAGGGGACGGGGAACACTGAAGCTTTCTTT
TRBJ2-7,NA,13,NA,TRBV5-4,CASSLPTTYEQYF,TGTGCCAGCAGCTTACCGACCACCTACGAGCAGTACTTC
TRBJ2-5,NA,13,NA,TRBV7-9,CARAEGDAETQYF,TGTGCCAGGGCTGAGGGAGATGCGGAGACCCAGTACTTC
TRBJ1-6,NA,15,NA,TRBV7-2,CASSPYPTRNSPLHF,TGTGCCAGCAGCCCGTACCCGACTCGTAATTCACCCCTCCACTTT
TRBJ2-7,NA,16,NA,TRBV18,CASSPRRGATDYEQYF,TGTGCCAGCTCACCAAGGAGGGGCGCGACGGACTACGAGCAGTACTTC
TRBJ2-3,NA,15,NA,TRBV28,CASSLFSRATDTQYF,TGTGCCAGCAGTTTATTCTCTCGCGCCACAGATACGCAGTATTTT
TRBJ2-7,NA,18,TRBD2,TRBV2,CASSLRGAGLAGDYEQYF,TGTGCCAGCAGCCTCCGTGGGGCTGGACTAGCGGGAGACTACGAGCAGTACTTC
TRBJ2-5,NA,15,TRBD2,TRBV5-8,CASHLGGSIQETQYF,TGTGCCAGCCACCTCGGGGGGAGCATTCAAGAGACCCAGTACTTC
TRBJ1-4,NA,15,TRBD1,TRBV27,CASSSQGALNEKLFF,TGTGCCAGCAGTTCCCAGGGGGCCTTAAATGAAAAACTGTTTTTT